A single sample gave rise to the 21 T cell receptor beta chains below, sequenced in a study of beta chain features in type 1 diabetes (dated by TCRdb to the late 2010s). Their specific antigens are unknown. Beyond this particular receptor, the publication reports: In all four CD4+ subsets, TCRB CDR3 length was moderately but significantly shorter in type 1 diabetes patients.

Library method: the immunoSEQ multiplex PCR assay. All of the isolated RNA was reverse transcribed with the High Capacity cDNA Reverse Transcription Kit, so expressed TCRB transcripts were sequenced. TCRdb took this table from immuneACCESS and kept in-frame rearrangements with V and J called. Such tables lack part of the clones; where checked against another copy, unresolved V genes explain under half of the gap, and the rest is unexplained. This sample lists more than 300,000 clones; roughly 9% were detected once. The ten largest clones capture about 1% of the sample. The sample consisted of central memory CD4+ T cells from blood. The receptors were gathered from a man between 25 and 39 years old with type 1 diabetes.

The V and J genes are TRBV6-5 and TRBJ2-1; 9 bases match TRBD1. The germline gives CDR1 MNHEY, CDR2 SVGAGI. The CDR3 extends over 13 amino acids. Trimming at V came to 6 bases and at J to 5 bases, leaving 2 bases not matched to a gene. CDR3 loop: CASRQGADNEQFF. CDR3 DNA sequence: TGTGCCAGCAGACAGGGGGCGGACAATGAGCAGTTCTTC.

As to this clone: Other nucleotide sequences from this sample produce the same CDR3. This rearrangement joins TRBV7-2 to TRBJ2-1, with 8 bases matching TRBD2. Germline values: CDR1 SGHTA, CDR2 FQGNSA. After removal of 3 bases from V and 4 bases from J, the junction contained 2 bases not matched to a gene. The CDR3 runs to 14 residues. This CDR3 reads CASSLAGGYNEQFF. CDR3 DNA sequence: TGTGCCAGCAGCTTGGCGGGGGGATACAATGAGCAGTTCTTC.

This clone has a count of ten or more. This sequence joins TRBV10-3 and TRBJ1-3, with 10 nucleotides matching TRBD1. The CDR3 consists of 15 residues. The V and J ends lost 6 bases and 7 bases, in that order; junction bases with no gene match: 9. Germline loops: CDR1 ENHRY, CDR2 SYGVKD. The CDR3 DNA reads TGTGCCATCAGCGGCCACGGACAGGGGGAGAACACCATATATTTT. It yields the protein CAISGHGQGENTIYF.

The rearrangement uses TRBV29-1 and TRBJ2-2; unclear D gene. Trimming left V 4 bases short and J 2 bases short, with 8 bases between. From germline, CDR1 is SQVTM and CDR2 ANQGSEA. The CDR3 sequence is 13 residues long. CDR3 in amino acids: CSVGPPNTGELFF. As DNA, the CDR3 is TGCAGCGTTGGTCCACCTAACACCGGGGAGCTGTTTTTT.

This clone has more than one count but fewer than ten. The rearrangement uses TRBV27 and TRBJ2-2, with TRBD2 as a possible D gene (6 bases). The length of the CDR3 is 16 residues. CDR1 is MNHEY, CDR2 SMNVEV, per germline (reference sequence). Trimming removed 5 bases from V and 2 bases from J, with 15 bases in between. The CDR3 DNA sequence: TGTGCCAGCAGTCTAGAGGGACTTCTCAACACCGGGGAGCTGTTTTTT. This gives the protein CASSLEGLLNTGELFF.

This clone was counted only a few times. The chain uses TRBV7-8 and TRBJ2-7, with 8 bases fitting TRBD1. The germline V gene encodes CDR1 SGHVS and CDR2 FQNEAQ. The V and J ends lost 5 bases and 1 base, in that order; junction bases with no gene match: 13. CDR3 length: 17 residues. CDR3 protein: CASSPPGGRGHSYEQYF. DNA of the CDR3: TGTGCCAGCAGCCCCCCTGGCGGCAGGGGGCATTCCTACGAGCAGTACTTC.

This clone was detected a few times. The genes are TRBV25-1 and TRBJ1-1; D gene uncertain. Germline-derived CDR1 and CDR2 are MGHDK and SYGVNS. This CDR3 comprises 11 residues. With 9 bases removed from V and 1 base from J, the gap between germline ends came to 6 bases. CDR3 nucleotide sequence: TGTGCCAGTCGGGAGAACACTGAAGCTTTCTTT. It translates to CASRENTEAFF. Drawing the rest from reference TRBV25-1 and TRBJ1-1, the complete variable domain is EADIYQTPRYLVIGTGKKITLECSQTMGHDKMYWYQQDPGMELHLIHYSYGVNSTEKGDLSSESTVSRIRTEHFPLTLESARPSHTSQYLCASRENTEAFFGQGTRLTVV.

In its sample, this clone was seen a few times. The rearrangement joins TRBV7-2 to TRBJ2-1, with a weak D call TRBD2 (6 bases). The V end lost 6 bases, the J end lost 0 bases, and 15 bases lay between the germline ends. The germline V gene encodes CDR1 SGHTA and CDR2 FQGNSA. The CDR3 covers 16 residues. CDR3 protein: CASSQVAGSSYNEQFF. The DNA of the CDR3 is TGTGCCAGCAGTCAAGTGGCGGGGAGCTCCTACAATGAGCAGTTCTTC.

This clone was found once. This sequence joins TRBV27 and TRBJ2-5; D gene unclear. The V end was cut by 3 bases, the J end by 3 bases, with 14 bases between. The germline gives CDR1 MNHEY, CDR2 SMNVEV (reference sequence). The CDR3 contains 15 residues. The CDR3 is CASSFVAADKETQYF. The CDR3, as DNA: TGTGCCAGCAGTTTTGTGGCCGCCGATAAAGAGACCCAGTACTTC.

This clone has a count of ten or more. The chain links TRBV28 to TRBJ2-1; D gene unclear. Germline CDR1 is MDHEN and CDR2 is SYDVKM. V gave up 7 bases and J gave up 0 bases, with 10 bases separating them. This CDR3 contains 14 residues. The CDR3 bases are TGTGCCAGCATAAAGGCGGTCTCCTACAATGAGCAGTTCTTC. Amino acids: CASIKAVSYNEQFF.

J is TRBJ2-3 and V is TRBV29-1; D might be TRBD2 (5 bases). The CDR3 has 12 amino acids. CDR1 is SQVTM, CDR2 ANQGSEA, per germline. V was clipped by 4 bases and J by 3 bases, with 8 bases between them. The DNA for the CDR3 is TGCAGCGTTGGGAGGAGGACAGATACGCAGTATTTT. Amino acids: CSVGRRTDTQYF.

This chain uses TRBV15 with TRBJ2-7, with D possibly TRBD1 on 8 matching bases. Germline V gene data show CDR1 as LNHNV and CDR2 as YYDKDF (reference sequence). The CDR3 extends over 13 amino acids. Trimming left V 3 bases short and J 7 bases short, with 13 bases between. The CDR3 is CATSSLQGGEQYF. CDR3 DNA sequence: TGTGCCACCAGCAGCCTACAGGGGGGGGAGCAGTACTTC.

Only a few counts were recorded for this clone. The chain links TRBV6-5 to TRBJ2-2; no clear D. V lost 6 bases, J lost 1 base, and 12 bases lay in between. Germline values: CDR1 MNHEY, CDR2 SVGAGI. The CDR3 runs 15 residues. CDR3 in amino acids: CASRPRVLNTGELFF. CDR3 coding DNA: TGTGCCAGCAGACCAAGGGTGCTGAACACCGGGGAGCTGTTTTTT.

J is TRBJ1-1 and V is TRBV27; 7 bases map to TRBD1. Germline V gene data show CDR1 as MNHEY and CDR2 as SMNVEV (reference sequence). Trimming at V came to 6 bases and at J to 12 bases, leaving 16 bases not matched to a gene. This CDR3 contains 14 residues. CDR3 in DNA: TGTGCCAGCAGGACACGCCGGGACAGCCCCGAACCTTTCTTT. As protein: CASRTRRDSPEPFF.

The chain joins TRBV10-1 to TRBJ1-1; possibly TRBD1 for D (5 bases). V gave up 3 bases and J gave up 6 bases, with 11 bases separating them. This CDR3 has 13 amino acids. Per germline, CDR1 WNHNN and CDR2 SYGVQD (reference sequence). The CDR3 reads CASSEQDGAEAFF. DNA of the CDR3: TGCGCCAGCAGTGAACAGGATGGGGCTGAAGCTTTCTTT.

The V and J genes are TRBV7-9 and TRBJ1-2; the D is unclear. Per the germline V gene, CDR1 is SEHNR and CDR2 is FQNEAQ (reference sequence). The CDR3 covers 13 residues. V gave up 1 base and J gave up 1 base, with 4 bases separating them. The CDR3 nucleotides read TGTGCCAGCAGCTTAGACCTTAACTATGGCTACACCTTC. Its protein product is CASSLDLNYGYTF.

About this clone itself: At one end the junction does not follow the germline gene, possibly because of a read error. The chain employs TRBV5-1 and TRBJ1-5, with unresolved D. The length of the CDR3 is 13 residues. Per germline, CDR1 SGHRS and CDR2 YFSETQ. DNA for the CDR3: TGCGCCAGCAGGTTGGGCTGGGGTCAGCCCCAGCATTTT. Its protein product is CASRLGWGQPQHF.

V gene TRBV7-8 combines with J gene TRBJ2-5, with 7 bases identical to TRBD2. The CDR3 is made up of 16 amino acids. After removal of 5 bases from V and 1 base from J, the junction contained 10 bases not matched to a gene. Germline V gene sequence: CDR1 SGHVS, CDR2 FQNEAQ. CDR3 sequence reads: CASSPGRASGQETQYF. The CDR3 DNA sequence: TGTGCCAGCAGCCCAGGAAGGGCTAGCGGCCAAGAGACCCAGTACTTC.

This clone has only one observation. This chain connects TRBV7-2 to TRBJ2-5; tentatively, D is TRBD1 or TRBD2 (5 bases each). V lost 5 bases and J lost 4, with 11 bases in between. Germline-derived CDR1 and CDR2 are SGHTA and FQGNSA. The CDR3 covers 13 residues. The CDR3, as DNA: TGTGCCAGCAGCCAGGGACGGAGAGAGACCCAGTACTTC. Its translation is CASSQGRRETQYF.

CDR3 residues: CASSFGSGLDEQYF. The CDR3, as DNA: TGTGCCAGCAGCTTCGGGTCAGGGCTGGACGAGCAGTACTTC. The chain combines TRBV7-9 with TRBJ2-7; D is perhaps TRBD1 (5 bases). CDR3 length: 14 residues. Germline V gives CDR1 SEHNR, CDR2 FQNEAQ (reference sequence). V lost 3 bases to trimming and J lost 5 bases, with 14 bases between them.

This clone has ten or more counts. This specimen includes other DNA sequences encoding the same CDR3. CDR3 loop: CASSPGTVYSNQPQHF. Written as DNA, the CDR3 is TGTGCCAGCTCACCCGGGACAGTCTATAGCAATCAGCCCCAGCATTTT. The chain carries TRBV18 and TRBJ1-5; 7 bases agree with TRBD1. V shed 3 bases and J 0 bases; nucleotides not matched to a gene: 5. This CDR3 has 16 amino acids. Germline CDR1 KGHSH, CDR2 LQKENI.